Below, 11 T cell receptor beta chains from the same sample are listed, as sequenced in a study of blood T cell repertoires in COVID-19. Sequencing used immunoSEQ multiplex PCR; TCRdb keeps in-frame clones, though not all of them. The sample lists about 170,000 clones, more than 90% occurring once. Sequencing used peripheral blood. The source of these receptors is a man aged 50-60 years with acute or convalescent COVID-19.

This chain links TRBV27 with TRBJ2-2; D is possibly TRBD1 (5 bases). Deletions cut 6 bases from V and 4 bases from J, with 15 bases between. The CDR3 runs 15 residues. Per the germline V gene, CDR1 is MNHEY and CDR2 is SMNVEV (reference sequence). This chain's CDR3 is CASSQGAGATGELFF. Written as DNA, the CDR3 is TGTGCCAGCAGCCAAGGGGCAGGCGCCACCGGGGAGCTGTTTTTT.

In nucleotides, the CDR3 is TGTGCCAGCAGCTTAACCCACAGGGGGGGAGAGACCCAGTACTTC. Translation gives CASSLTHRGGETQYF. The chain employs TRBV11-2 and TRBJ2-5, with TRBD1 as a possible D gene (8 bases). The CDR3 is made up of 15 amino acids. Germline V lookup: CDR1 SGHAT, CDR2 FQNNGV. The V and J ends lost 2 bases and 4 bases respectively, with 14 bases between them.

The genes are TRBV29-1 and TRBJ2-2; TRBD2 aligns across 10 bases. This CDR3 has 18 amino acids. The junction had 11 bases not matched to a gene; V was cut back by 4 bases and J by 0 bases. CDR1 and CDR2 (germline): SQVTM, ANQGSEA. Here the CDR3 DNA reads TGCAGCGTTGGGCGGGGAGCGGGAGGGGGCGCGAACACCGGGGAGCTGTTTTTT. Residues: CSVGRGAGGGANTGELFF.

This chain joins TRBV9 and TRBJ1-3; maybe TRBD1 (6 bases). The CDR3 length is 14 residues. CDR1 and CDR2 (germline): SGDLS, YYNGEE. Trimming removed 5 bases from V and 1 base from J, with 10 bases in between. The CDR3 spells CASRGGGSGNTIYF. CDR3 sequence (DNA): TGTGCCAGCAGGGGAGGGGGTTCTGGAAACACCATATATTTT.

The chain links TRBV19 to TRBJ2-3; D is ambiguous. The V end was cut by 1 base, the J end by 2 bases, with 10 bases between. CDR1 and CDR2 (germline): LNHDA, SQIVND (reference sequence). The CDR3 has 15 amino acids. CDR3 DNA: TGTGCCAGTAGTATAGGTAACAGCCACACAGATACGCAGTATTTT. Translated: CASSIGNSHTDTQYF.

V usage is TRBV7-9 and J usage is TRBJ1-2, with no clear D. The CDR3 has 12 residues. V lost 5 bases to trimming and J lost 2 bases, with 6 bases between them. The germline V gene encodes CDR1 SEHNR and CDR2 FQNEAQ (reference sequence). The CDR3 DNA follows: TGTGCCAGCAGCGATGGCAACTATGGCTACACCTTC. Amino acids: CASSDGNYGYTF.

The J gene is TRBJ2-7, the V gene TRBV10-1, with D unclear. V was pared by 3 bases and J by 2 bases, with 8 bases between. CDR3 length: 13 amino acids. Germline V gene data show CDR1 as WNHNN and CDR2 as SYGVQD (reference sequence). CDR3 bases: TGCGCCAGCAGTGACCCACAAACCTACGAGCAGTACTTC. As protein: CASSDPQTYEQYF.

This chain links TRBV4-2 with TRBJ2-3; 7 bases match TRBD2. This CDR3 is 14 amino acids long. Trimming at V came to 1 base and at J to 10 bases, leaving 8 bases not matched to a gene. CDR1 and CDR2 from the germline V gene are LGHNA and YNFKEQ. In DNA form, the CDR3 reads TGTGCCAGCAGCCAAGCCGTACGGGAGGAGCCGCAGTATTTT. This translates into CASSQAVREEPQYF.

The count of this clone is one. The gene calls are TRBV6-4 and TRBJ1-1; a possible D gene is TRBD1 (5 bases). The ends were cut back, 5 bases at V and 5 bases at J, with 12 bases in the middle. CDR1 and CDR2 (germline): MRHNA, SNTAGT. The CDR3 has 13 amino acids. The CDR3 is CASSRSGTTEAFF. CDR3 nucleotides: TGTGCCAGCAGTCGATCTGGGACTACTGAAGCTTTCTTT.

The chain is built from TRBV29-1 and TRBJ1-3; D might be TRBD1 (6 bases). Trimming removed 4 bases from V and 2 bases from J, with 9 bases in between. CDR3 length equals 13 residues. Per germline, CDR1 SQVTM and CDR2 ANQGSEA. CDR3 residues: CSVVQGAGNTIYF. DNA for the CDR3: TGCAGCGTTGTACAGGGTGCTGGAAACACCATATATTTT.

This clone was detected only once. The chain carries TRBV5-5 and TRBJ1-5; 12 bases map to TRBD1. This CDR3 comprises 16 residues. Looked up from germline, CDR1 is SGHKS and CDR2 is YYEKEE (reference sequence). With V trimmed by 0 bases and J by 9 bases, 7 bases remained unmatched. The CDR3 region is CASSLGGGQGARPQHF. The CDR3 DNA follows: TGTGCCAGCAGCTTGGGTGGGGGACAGGGGGCCAGGCCCCAGCATTTT.